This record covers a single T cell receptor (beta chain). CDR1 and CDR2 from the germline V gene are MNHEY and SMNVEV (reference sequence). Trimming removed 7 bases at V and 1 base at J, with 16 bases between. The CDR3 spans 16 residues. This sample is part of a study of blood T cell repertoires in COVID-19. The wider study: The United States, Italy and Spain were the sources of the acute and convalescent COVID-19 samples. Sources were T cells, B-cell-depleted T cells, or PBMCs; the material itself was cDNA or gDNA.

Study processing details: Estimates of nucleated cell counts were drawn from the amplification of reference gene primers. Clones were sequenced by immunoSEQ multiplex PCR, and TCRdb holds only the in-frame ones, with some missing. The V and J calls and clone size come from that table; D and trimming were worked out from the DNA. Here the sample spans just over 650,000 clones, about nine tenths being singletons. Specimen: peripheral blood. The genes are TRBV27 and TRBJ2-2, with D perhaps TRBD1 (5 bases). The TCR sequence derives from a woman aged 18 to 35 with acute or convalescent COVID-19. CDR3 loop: CASTLRGQGNTGELFF. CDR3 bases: TGTGCCAGCACCTTAAGGGGCCAGGGGAACACCGGGGAGCTGTTTTTT.